What follows are 11 T cell receptor beta chains derived from one specimen sequenced in a study of T cell responses to AZD1222 COVID-19 vaccine. Sequencing used immunoSEQ multiplex PCR; TCRdb keeps in-frame clones, though not all of them. The data contain roughly 200,000 clones, around 94% of them singletons. The sample consisted of peripheral blood, taken 28 days after the second dose of the MenACWY control vaccine. Source of these receptors: an adult who received the MenACWY meningococcal vaccine as a control.

J is TRBJ2-1 and V is TRBV19; TRBD1 might be the D (5 bases). CDR1 is LNHDA, CDR2 SQIVND, per germline (reference sequence). V gave up 7 bases and J gave up 6 bases, with 16 bases separating them. This CDR3 contains 14 residues. The CDR3 sequence is CASTPQGIANEQFF. The DNA of the CDR3 is TGTGCCAGTACCCCCCAGGGCATCGCCAATGAGCAGTTCTTC. The full variable domain, with the rest looked up from reference TRBV19 and TRBJ2-1, is DGGITQSPKYLFRKEGQNVTLSCEQNLNHDAMYWYRQDPGQGLRLIYYSQIVNDFQKGDIAEGYSVSREKKESFPLTVTSAQKNPTAFYLCASTPQGIANEQFFGPGTRLTVL.

This sequence joins TRBV27 and TRBJ2-2; 8 nucleotides match TRBD2. This CDR3 spans 16 amino acids. Per germline, CDR1 MNHEY and CDR2 SMNVEV (reference sequence). The J segment lost 4 bases and the V segment lost 7 bases, leaving 11 bases of the junction unmatched. The CDR3 loop reads CASMGPGLGTTGELFF. The CDR3 DNA is TGTGCCAGCATGGGCCCGGGACTAGGGACCACCGGGGAGCTGTTTTTT.

This clone has more than one count but fewer than ten. The chain has TRBV3-1 (or the pseudogene TRBV3-2) and TRBJ1-6, with no clear D. Deletions cut 0 bases from V and 12 bases from J, with 15 bases between. CDR1 is LGHDT and CDR2 is YNNKEL in the germline V gene (reference sequence). The CDR3 extends over 15 amino acids. CDR3 coding DNA: TGTGCCAGCAGCCAAGATTACCGGTTAGTTGGACCCCTCCACTTT. It translates to CASSQDYRLVGPLHF.

V usage is TRBV5-1 and J usage is TRBJ1-3; perhaps TRBD1 as D (6 bases). V was shortened by 3 bases and J by 0 bases, with 10 bases between the two germline ends. The V gene's germline CDR1 is SGHRS and CDR2 YFSETQ. The CDR3 sequence is 15 residues long. CDR3 bases: TGCGCCAGCAGCTCTACAGGGATCTCTGGAAACACCATATATTTT. Residues: CASSSTGISGNTIYF.

This clone came up once. The V and J genes are TRBV9 and TRBJ1-4; no reliable D call. The CDR3 consists of 15 residues. Germline lookup yields CDR1 SGDLS and CDR2 YYNGEE. The germline V and J ends were trimmed by 2 bases and 0 bases, with 8 bases remaining between them. The CDR3 spells CASSVGISTNEKLFF. The CDR3 coding sequence is TGTGCCAGCAGCGTTGGCATATCAACTAATGAAAAACTGTTTTTT.

The sample holds one count of this clone. This chain uses TRBV18 with TRBJ2-1; 11 bases match TRBD2. CDR3 size: 15 residues. Trimming removed 6 bases from V and 9 bases from J; junction bases left unmatched: 10. Germline-derived CDR1 and CDR2 are KGHSH and LQKENI. CDR3 bases: TGTGCCAGCTCGCGTACTAGCGGGAGTGAGAGTGAGCAGTTCTTC. It is translated as CASSRTSGSESEQFF.

The chain employs TRBV5-1 and TRBJ2-1; D call uncertain. The CDR3 is 12 amino acids. Trimming left V 0 bases short and J 8 bases short, with 6 bases between. Germline V gene sequence: CDR1 SGHRS, CDR2 YFSETQ. CDR3 loop: CASSLVWDEQFF. In DNA form, the CDR3 reads TGCGCCAGCAGCTTGGTTTGGGATGAGCAGTTCTTC.

The J gene is TRBJ1-1, the V gene TRBV30; no definite D call. Trimming removed 3 bases from V and 10 bases from J, with 12 bases in between. Germline V gene sequence: CDR1 GTSNPN, CDR2 SVGIG (reference sequence). CDR3 length: 11 amino acids. CDR3 sequence reads: CAWSLRELAFF. Here the CDR3 DNA reads TGTGCCTGGAGCCTTAGGGAGCTAGCTTTCTTT.

This clone was counted once. The chain has TRBV6-1 and TRBJ1-3; 8 bases are a match to TRBD1. The germline gives CDR1 MNHNS, CDR2 SASEGT. The CDR3 has 17 residues. The V gene end was trimmed by 4 bases and the J gene end by 3 bases; junction bases not matched to a gene: 11. The CDR3 is CASSALTGGQGGNTIYF. CDR3 in DNA: TGTGCCAGCAGTGCCTTGACAGGTGGACAGGGTGGAAACACCATATATTTT.

The V and J genes are TRBV28 and TRBJ2-7; no clear D gene. CDR1 MDHEN and CDR2 SYDVKM come from the germline V gene. V was shortened by 2 bases and J by 2 bases, with 10 bases between the two germline ends. The CDR3 runs 14 residues. CDR3 protein: CASSLPGQTYEQYF. CDR3 nucleotides: TGTGCCAGCAGTTTACCCGGGCAGACCTACGAGCAGTACTTC.

The genes are TRBV3-1 (or the pseudogene TRBV3-2) and TRBJ1-2; no reliable D call. The CDR3 is made up of 14 amino acids. Deletions cut 0 bases from V and 5 bases from J, with 10 bases between. Germline V CDR1 and CDR2: LGHDT, YNNKEL (reference sequence). DNA for the CDR3: TGTGCCAGCAGCCAAGATCGACGGCCTTATGGCTACACCTTC. Translation gives CASSQDRRPYGYTF.